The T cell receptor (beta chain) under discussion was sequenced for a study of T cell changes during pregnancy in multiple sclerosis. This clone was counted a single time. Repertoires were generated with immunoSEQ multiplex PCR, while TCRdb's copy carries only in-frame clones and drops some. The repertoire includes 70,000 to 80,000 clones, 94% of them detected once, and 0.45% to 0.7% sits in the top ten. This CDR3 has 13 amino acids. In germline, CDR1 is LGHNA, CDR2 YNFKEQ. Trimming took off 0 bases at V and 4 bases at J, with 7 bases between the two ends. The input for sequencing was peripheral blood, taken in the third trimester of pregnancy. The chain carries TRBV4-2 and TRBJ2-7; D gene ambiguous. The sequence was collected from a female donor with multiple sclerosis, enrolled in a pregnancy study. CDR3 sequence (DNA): TGTGCCAGCAGCCAAGAAAATCGGTACGAGCAGTACTTC. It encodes CASSQENRYEQYF.